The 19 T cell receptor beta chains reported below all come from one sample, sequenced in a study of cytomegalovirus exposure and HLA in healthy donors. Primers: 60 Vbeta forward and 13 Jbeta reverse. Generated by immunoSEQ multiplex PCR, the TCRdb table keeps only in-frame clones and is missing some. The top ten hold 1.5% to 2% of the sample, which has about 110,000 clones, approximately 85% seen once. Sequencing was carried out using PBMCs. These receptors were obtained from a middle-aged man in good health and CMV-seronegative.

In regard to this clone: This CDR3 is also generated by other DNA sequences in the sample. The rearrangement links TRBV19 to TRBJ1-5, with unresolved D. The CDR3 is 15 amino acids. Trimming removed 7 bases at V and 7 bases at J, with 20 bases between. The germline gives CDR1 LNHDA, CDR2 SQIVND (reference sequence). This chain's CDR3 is CASKELALSQQPQHF. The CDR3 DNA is TGTGCCAGTAAGGAGTTGGCCTTATCCCAGCAGCCCCAGCATTTT.

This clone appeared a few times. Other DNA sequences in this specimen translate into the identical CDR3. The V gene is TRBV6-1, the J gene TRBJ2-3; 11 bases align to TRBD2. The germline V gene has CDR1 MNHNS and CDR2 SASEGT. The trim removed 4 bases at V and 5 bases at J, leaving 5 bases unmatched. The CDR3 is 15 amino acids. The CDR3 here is CASSGLAGGGDTQYF. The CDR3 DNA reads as TGTGCCAGCAGTGGATTAGCGGGGGGGGGAGATACGCAGTATTTT.

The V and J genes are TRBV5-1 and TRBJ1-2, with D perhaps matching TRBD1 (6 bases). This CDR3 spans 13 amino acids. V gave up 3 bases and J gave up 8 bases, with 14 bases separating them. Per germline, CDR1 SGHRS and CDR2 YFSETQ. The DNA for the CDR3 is TGCGCCAGCAGCTCCAGGGAGGGGGACGGCTACACCTTC. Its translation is CASSSREGDGYTF.

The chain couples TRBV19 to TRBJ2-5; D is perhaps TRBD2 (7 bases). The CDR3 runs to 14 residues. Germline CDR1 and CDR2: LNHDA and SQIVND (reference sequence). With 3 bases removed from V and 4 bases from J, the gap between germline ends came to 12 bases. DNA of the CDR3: TGTGCCAGTAGTATGGGGGGGCTGGGAGAGACCCAGTACTTC. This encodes CASSMGGLGETQYF.

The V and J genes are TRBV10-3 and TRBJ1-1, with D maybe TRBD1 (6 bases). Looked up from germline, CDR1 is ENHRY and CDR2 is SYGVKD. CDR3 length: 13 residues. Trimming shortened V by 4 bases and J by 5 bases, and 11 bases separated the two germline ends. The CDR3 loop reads CAISGTGTTEAFF. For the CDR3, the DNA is TGTGCCATCAGTGGTACAGGGACGACTGAAGCTTTCTTT.

The CDR3 nucleotides read TGTGCCTGGAGTCCGGGGGGCTCTGGAAACACCATATATTTT. Amino acid sequence: CAWSPGGSGNTIYF. The J gene is TRBJ1-3, the V gene TRBV30; weak D call: TRBD1 (5 bases). V lost 2 bases, J lost 0 bases, and 8 bases lay in between. Per the germline V gene, CDR1 is GTSNPN and CDR2 is SVGIG (reference sequence). There are 14 residues in the CDR3.

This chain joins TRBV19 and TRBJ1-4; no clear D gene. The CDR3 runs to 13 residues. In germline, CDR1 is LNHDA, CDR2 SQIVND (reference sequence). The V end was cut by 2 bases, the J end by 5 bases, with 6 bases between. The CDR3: CASSISGNEKLFF. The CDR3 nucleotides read TGTGCCAGTAGTATAAGCGGGAATGAAAAACTGTTTTTT.

The CDR3 DNA reads as TGTGCCAGCAATCTGTACCCGGGTCTCGGCGGGGAGTTCTTC. As protein: CASNLYPGLGGEFF. The chain has TRBV5-6 and TRBJ2-1; a possible D gene is TRBD2 (6 bases). Per the germline V gene, CDR1 is SGHDT and CDR2 is YYEEEE. The V and J ends lost 6 bases and 14 bases respectively, with 24 bases between them. CDR3 length equals 14 residues.

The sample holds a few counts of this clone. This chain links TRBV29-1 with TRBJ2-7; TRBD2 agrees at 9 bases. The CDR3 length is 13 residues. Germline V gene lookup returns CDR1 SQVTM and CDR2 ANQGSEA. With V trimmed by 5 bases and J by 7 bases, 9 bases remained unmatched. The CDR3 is CSVLGGGAREQYF. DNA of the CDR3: TGCAGCGTTCTTGGCGGGGGGGCTCGGGAGCAGTACTTC.

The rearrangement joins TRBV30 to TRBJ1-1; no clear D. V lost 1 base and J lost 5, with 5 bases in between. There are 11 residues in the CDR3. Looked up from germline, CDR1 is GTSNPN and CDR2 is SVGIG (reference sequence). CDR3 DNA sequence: TGTGCCTGGAGTGCCCTTACTGAAGCTTTCTTT. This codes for CAWSALTEAFF.

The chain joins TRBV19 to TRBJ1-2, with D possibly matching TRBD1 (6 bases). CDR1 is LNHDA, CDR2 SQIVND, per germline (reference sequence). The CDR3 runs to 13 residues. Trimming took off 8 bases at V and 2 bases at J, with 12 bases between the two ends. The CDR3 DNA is TGTGCCAGTCGGGACACCTGGAACTATGGCTACACCTTC. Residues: CASRDTWNYGYTF.

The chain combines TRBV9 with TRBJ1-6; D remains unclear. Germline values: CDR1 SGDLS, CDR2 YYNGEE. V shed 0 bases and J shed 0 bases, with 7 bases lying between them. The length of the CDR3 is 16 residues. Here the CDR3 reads CASSVGGSSYNSPLHF. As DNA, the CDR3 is TGTGCCAGCAGCGTAGGAGGGAGCTCCTATAATTCACCCCTCCACTTT.

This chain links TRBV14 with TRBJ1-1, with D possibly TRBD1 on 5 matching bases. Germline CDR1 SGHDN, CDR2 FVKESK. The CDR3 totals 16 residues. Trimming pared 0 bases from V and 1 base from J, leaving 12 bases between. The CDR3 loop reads CASSQDWGRRNTEAFF. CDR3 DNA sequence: TGTGCCAGCAGCCAAGATTGGGGCAGAAGGAACACTGAAGCTTTCTTT. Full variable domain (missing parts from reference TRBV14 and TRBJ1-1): EAGVTQFPSHSVIEKGQTVTLRCDPISGHDNLYWYRRVMGKEIKFLLHFVKESKQDESGMPNNRFLAERTGGTYSTLKVQPAELEDSGVYFCASSQDWGRRNTEAFFGQGTRLTVV.

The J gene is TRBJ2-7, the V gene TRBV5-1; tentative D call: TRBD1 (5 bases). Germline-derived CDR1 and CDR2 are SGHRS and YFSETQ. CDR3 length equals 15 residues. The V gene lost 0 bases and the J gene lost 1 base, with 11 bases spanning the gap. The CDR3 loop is CASSLALDISYEQYV. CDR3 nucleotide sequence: TGCGCCAGCAGCTTGGCCCTGGACATTTCCTACGAGCAGTACGTC.

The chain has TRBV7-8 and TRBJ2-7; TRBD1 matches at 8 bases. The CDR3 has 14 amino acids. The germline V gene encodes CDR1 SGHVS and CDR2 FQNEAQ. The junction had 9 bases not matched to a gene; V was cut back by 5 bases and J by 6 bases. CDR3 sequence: CASSLLAGTGEQYF. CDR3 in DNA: TGTGCCAGCAGCCTCCTAGCCGGGACAGGCGAGCAGTACTTC.

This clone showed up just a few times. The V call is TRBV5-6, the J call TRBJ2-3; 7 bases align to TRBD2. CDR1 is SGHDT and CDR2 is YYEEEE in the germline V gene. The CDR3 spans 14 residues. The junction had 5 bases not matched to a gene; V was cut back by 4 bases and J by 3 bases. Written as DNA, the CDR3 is TGTGCCAGCAGCGGGCGCGGGGGTACAGATACGCAGTATTTT. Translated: CASSGRGGTDTQYF.

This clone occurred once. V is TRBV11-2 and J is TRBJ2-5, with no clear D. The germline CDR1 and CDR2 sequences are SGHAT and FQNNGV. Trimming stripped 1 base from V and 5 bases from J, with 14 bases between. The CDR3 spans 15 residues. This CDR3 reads CASSLVVEGEETQYF. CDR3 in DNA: TGTGCCAGCAGCTTAGTGGTCGAAGGAGAGGAGACCCAGTACTTC.

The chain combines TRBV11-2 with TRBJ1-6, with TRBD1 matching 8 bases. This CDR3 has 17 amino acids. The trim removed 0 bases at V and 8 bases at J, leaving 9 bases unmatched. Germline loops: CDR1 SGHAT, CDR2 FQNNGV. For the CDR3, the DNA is TGTGCCAGCAGCTTAGATAGGACAGGGAGAGGGTATTCACCCCTCCACTTT. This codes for CASSLDRTGRGYSPLHF.

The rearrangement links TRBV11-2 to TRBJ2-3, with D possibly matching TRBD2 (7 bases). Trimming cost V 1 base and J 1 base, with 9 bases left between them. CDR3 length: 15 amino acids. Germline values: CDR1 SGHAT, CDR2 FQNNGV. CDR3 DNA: TGTGCCAGCAGCTTAGCGGGGGGCGGCACAGATACGCAGTATTTT. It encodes CASSLAGGGTDTQYF.